This is a list of T cell receptor beta chains from one sample in a study of regulatory T cells in long-lasting Graves disease. TCRdb re-analysed the multiplex PCR reads in MiXCR, keeping a single row per CDR3 protein. The profile shows a few hundred thousand distinct CDR3 sequences, over 15% of them singletons. A further study also used this sample, focusing on T cells in Graves' hyperthyroidism and ophthalmopathy.

Sequenced material: peripheral blood mononuclear cells (PBMCs), taken at new diagnosis, from a patient treated with antithyroid drugs. These receptors all come from a man aged 40-55 years with Graves disease. Each CDR3 is given with its conserved first and last residue. D genes are given only for firm matches. Some rows have no size entry. The others give once, few or many, or a class for an expanded clone.

J,size,V,D,CDR3,DNA
TRBJ2-7,many,TRBV7-9,NA,CASRAGSLEQYF,TGTGCCAGCAGGGCCGGGTCATTGGAGCAGTACTTC
TRBJ1-5,many,TRBV5-6,NA,CASSSIRGNQPQHF,TGTGCCAGCAGCTCCATTCGAGGCAATCAGCCCCAGCATTTT
TRBJ1-6,few,TRBV5-6,NA,CASSPDTSYNSPLHF,TGTGCCAGCAGCCCTGACACCTCCTATAATTCACCCCTCCACTTT
TRBJ2-2,NA,TRBV3-1,TRBD2,CASSQLGLATGELSF,TGTGCCAGCAGCCAACTGGGACTAGCAACCGGGGAGCTGTCTTTT
TRBJ1-5,few,TRBV3-1,NA,CASSQEGVRQPQHF,TGTGCCAGCAGCCAAGAAGGGGTTAGGCAGCCCCAGCATTTT
TRBJ2-7,NA,TRBV12-3/TRBV12-4,TRBD2,CASSLALTGGPYEQYF,TGTGCCAGCAGTTTAGCGCTGACGGGAGGCCCCTACGAGCAGTACTTC
TRBJ2-3,few,TRBV25-1,NA,CASSESGYTDTQYF,TGTGCCAGCAGTGAATCCGGATACACAGATACGCAGTATTTT
TRBJ2-7,NA,TRBV29-1,NA,CSVEKGTSGEQYF,TGCAGCGTTGAAAAGGGCACCTCGGGAGAGCAGTACTTC
TRBJ1-4,many,TRBV5-1,NA,CASSGMEGTNEKLFF,TGCGCCAGCAGCGGTATGGAGGGGACTAATGAAAAACTGTTTTTT
TRBJ2-5,many,TRBV6-5,TRBD2,CASSYAGGLQETQYF,TGTGCCAGCAGTTACGCGGGGGGGCTTCAAGAGACCCAGTACTTC
TRBJ2-7,many,TRBV30,NA,CAWSVVSIEQYF,TGTGCCTGGAGTGTAGTCTCCATCGAGCAGTACTTC
TRBJ2-3,many,TRBV7-6,TRBD2,CASLSGGGTDTQYF,TGTGCCAGTCTTAGCGGGGGGGGCACAGATACGCAGTATTTT
TRBJ2-7,many,TRBV5-1,NA,CASSLVGSSYEQYF,TGCGCCAGCAGCTTGGTAGGAAGCTCCTACGAGCAGTACTTC
TRBJ1-5,many,TRBV7-9,NA,CASSLGGKDQPQHF,TGTGCCAGCAGCTTAGGGGGAAAGGATCAGCCCCAGCATTTT
TRBJ1-1,few,TRBV28,NA,CASRTSGRNTEAFF,TGTGCCAGCAGGACCTCCGGGAGGAACACTGAAGCTTTCTTT
TRBJ1-2,few,TRBV9,NA,CASNTARPSGYTF,TGTGCCAGCAATACAGCTCGGCCGAGTGGCTACACCTTC
TRBJ2-5,many,TRBV15,NA,CATSRDGRGLLQETQYF,TGTGCCACCAGCAGAGATGGCCGGGGACTCCTCCAAGAGACCCAGTACTTC